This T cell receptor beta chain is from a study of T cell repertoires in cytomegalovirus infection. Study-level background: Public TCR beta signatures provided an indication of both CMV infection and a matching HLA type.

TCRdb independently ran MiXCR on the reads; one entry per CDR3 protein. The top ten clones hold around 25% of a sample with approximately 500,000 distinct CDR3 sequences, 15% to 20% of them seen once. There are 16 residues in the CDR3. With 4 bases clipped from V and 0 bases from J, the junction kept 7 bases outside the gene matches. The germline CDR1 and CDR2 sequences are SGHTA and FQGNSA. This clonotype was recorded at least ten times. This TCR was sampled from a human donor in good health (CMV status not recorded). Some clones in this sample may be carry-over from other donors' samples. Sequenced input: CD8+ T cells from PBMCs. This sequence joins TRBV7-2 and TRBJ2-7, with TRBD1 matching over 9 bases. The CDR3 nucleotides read TGTGCCAGCAGCTCCCACCGGGACAGGGCCTCCTACGAGCAGTACTTC. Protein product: CASSSHRDRASYEQYF.